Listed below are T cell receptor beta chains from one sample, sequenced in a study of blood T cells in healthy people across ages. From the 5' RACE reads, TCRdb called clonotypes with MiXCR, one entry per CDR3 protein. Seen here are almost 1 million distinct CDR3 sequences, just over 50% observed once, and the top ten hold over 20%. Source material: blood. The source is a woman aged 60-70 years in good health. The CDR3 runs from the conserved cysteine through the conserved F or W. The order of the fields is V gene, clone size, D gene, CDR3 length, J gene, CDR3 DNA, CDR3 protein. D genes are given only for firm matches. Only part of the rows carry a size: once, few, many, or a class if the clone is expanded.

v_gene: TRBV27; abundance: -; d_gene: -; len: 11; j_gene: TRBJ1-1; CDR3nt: TGTGCCAGCAGTAGGCCCCTTAGGGCTTTCTTT; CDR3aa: CASSRPLRAFF
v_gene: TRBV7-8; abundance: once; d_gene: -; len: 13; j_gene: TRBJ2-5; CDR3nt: TGTGCCAGCAGCGTAACGACAGTAGAGACCCAGTACTTC; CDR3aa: CASSVTTVETQYF
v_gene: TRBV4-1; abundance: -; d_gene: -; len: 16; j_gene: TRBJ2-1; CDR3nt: TGCGCCAGCAGCCAAGACCCGGGAGTAGGGAACAATGAGCAGTTCTTC; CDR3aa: CASSQDPGVGNNEQFF
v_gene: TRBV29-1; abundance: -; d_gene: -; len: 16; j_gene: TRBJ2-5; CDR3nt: TGCAGCGGCTGTAGGGCTGGACTACCCACAAAAGAGACCCAGTACTTC; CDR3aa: CSGCRAGLPTKETQYF
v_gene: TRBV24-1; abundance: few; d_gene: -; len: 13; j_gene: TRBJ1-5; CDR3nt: TGTGCCACCAGTGATTTGGGGGGTCAGCCCCAGCATTTT; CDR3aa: CATSDLGGQPQHF
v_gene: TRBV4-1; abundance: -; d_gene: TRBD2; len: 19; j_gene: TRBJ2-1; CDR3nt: TGCGCCAGCAGCCCCCGGGGTAGCGGGAGGGCTTCCGCCTACAATGAGCAGTTCTTC; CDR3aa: CASSPRGSGRASAYNEQFF
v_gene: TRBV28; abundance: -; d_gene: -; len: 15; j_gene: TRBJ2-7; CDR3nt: TGTGCCAGCAGTGAGGCTCCGGGACGAAACTACGAGCAGTACTTC; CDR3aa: CASSEAPGRNYEQYF
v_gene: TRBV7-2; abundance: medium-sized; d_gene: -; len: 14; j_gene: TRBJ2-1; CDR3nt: TGTGCCAGCAGCAGCCAACCGGGGAACAATGAGCAGTTCTTC; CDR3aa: CASSSQPGNNEQFF
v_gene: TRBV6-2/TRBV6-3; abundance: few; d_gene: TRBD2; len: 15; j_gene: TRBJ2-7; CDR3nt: TGTGCCAGCAGTTACCCCCCGGGGGGTACCTACGAGCAGTACTTC; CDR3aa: CASSYPPGGTYEQYF
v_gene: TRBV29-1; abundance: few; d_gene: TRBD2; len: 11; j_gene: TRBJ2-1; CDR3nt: TGCAGCCTGGGACTAGCCGATGAGCAGTTCTTC; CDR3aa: CSLGLADEQFF
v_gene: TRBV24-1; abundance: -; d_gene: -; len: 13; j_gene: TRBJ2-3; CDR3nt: TGTGCCACCAGTGATTTGGACGGCGGGACGCAGTATTTT; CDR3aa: CATSDLDGGTQYF
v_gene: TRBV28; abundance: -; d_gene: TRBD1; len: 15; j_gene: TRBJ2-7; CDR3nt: TGTGCCAGCAGGGACAGGTCCCCTGTCTTTCGGGAGCAGTACTTC; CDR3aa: CASRDRSPVFREQYF
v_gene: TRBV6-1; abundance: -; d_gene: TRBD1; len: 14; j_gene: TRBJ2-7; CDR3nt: TGTGCCAGCAGTGAACGGGACAGGTTCCACGAGCAGTACTTC; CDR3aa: CASSERDRFHEQYF
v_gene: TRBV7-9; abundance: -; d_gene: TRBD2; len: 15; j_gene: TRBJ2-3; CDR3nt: TGTGCCAGCAGCTCCGGACTAGACGCCCTCGATACGCAGTATTTT; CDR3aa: CASSSGLDALDTQYF
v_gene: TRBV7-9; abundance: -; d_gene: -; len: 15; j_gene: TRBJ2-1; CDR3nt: TGTGCCAGCAGATCTCAGGGCCCCCCTAACAATGAGCAGTTCTTC; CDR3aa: CASRSQGPPNNEQFF
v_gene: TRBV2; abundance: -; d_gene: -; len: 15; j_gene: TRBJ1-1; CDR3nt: TGTGCCAGCAGTTATGCCTCGGGGATTCTCACTGAAGTTTTCTTT; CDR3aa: CASSYASGILTEVFF
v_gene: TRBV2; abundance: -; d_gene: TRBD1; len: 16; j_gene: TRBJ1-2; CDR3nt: TGTGCCAGCAGGACGGACAGGGCGGGTATTAACTATGGCTACACCTTC; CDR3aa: CASRTDRAGINYGYTF
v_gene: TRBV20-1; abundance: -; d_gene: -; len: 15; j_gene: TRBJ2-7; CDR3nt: TGCAGTGCCGATCGACCTGGGACAAGATCCTACGAGCAGTACTTC; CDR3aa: CSADRPGTRSYEQYF
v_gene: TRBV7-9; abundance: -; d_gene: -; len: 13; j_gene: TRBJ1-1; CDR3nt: TGTGCCAGCAGCCGGGCGATGAACACTGAAGCTTTCTTT; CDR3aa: CASSRAMNTEAFF
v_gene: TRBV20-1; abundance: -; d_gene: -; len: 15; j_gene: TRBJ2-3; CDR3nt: TGCAGTGCCCGCCCCCCGCGGGCTAGCACAGATACGCAGTATTTT; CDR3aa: CSARPPRASTDTQYF
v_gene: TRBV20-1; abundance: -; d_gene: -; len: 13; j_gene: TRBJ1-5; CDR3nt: TGCAGTGCCATCACAGGGAGCAATCAGCCCCAGCATTTT; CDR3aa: CSAITGSNQPQHF
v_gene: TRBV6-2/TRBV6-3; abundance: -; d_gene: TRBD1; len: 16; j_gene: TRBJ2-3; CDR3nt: TGTGCCAGCAGTTACAGGACAGGGAATCGCTCAGATACGCAGTATTTT; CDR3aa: CASSYRTGNRSDTQYF
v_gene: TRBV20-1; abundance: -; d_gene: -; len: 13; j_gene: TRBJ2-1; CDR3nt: TGCAGTGGGAGGTCGGGAGAAGTATTTGAGCAGTTCTTC; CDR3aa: CSGRSGEVFEQFF
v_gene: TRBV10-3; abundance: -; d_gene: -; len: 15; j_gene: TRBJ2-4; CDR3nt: TGTGCCATCAGCCAGCAGGGGGGAACCAAAAACATTCAGTACTTC; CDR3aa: CAISQQGGTKNIQYF
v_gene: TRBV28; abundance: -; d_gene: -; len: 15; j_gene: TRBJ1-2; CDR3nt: TGTGCCAGCAGTTCGAGAACGACAGCAAACTATGGCTACACCTTC; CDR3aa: CASSSRTTANYGYTF
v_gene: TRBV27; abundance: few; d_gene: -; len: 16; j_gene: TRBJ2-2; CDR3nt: TGTGCCAGCTGCTCCCAGGCCCCCAGGGTAACTGGGGAGCTGTTTTTT; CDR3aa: CASCSQAPRVTGELFF
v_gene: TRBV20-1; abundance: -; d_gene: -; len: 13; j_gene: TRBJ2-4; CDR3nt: TGCAGTGCTAGGTCCGGGATCGGGAACATTCAGTACTTC; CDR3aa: CSARSGIGNIQYF
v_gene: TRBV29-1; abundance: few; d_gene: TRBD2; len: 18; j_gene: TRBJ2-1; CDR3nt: TGCAGCGTTGAAGATCAGGGACTAGCGGGAGGCAACTACAATGAGCAGTTCTTC; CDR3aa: CSVEDQGLAGGNYNEQFF
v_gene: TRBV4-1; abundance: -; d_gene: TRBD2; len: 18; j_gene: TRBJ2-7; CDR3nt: TGCGCCAGCAGCCAAGGACTAGCGGGAGGGTTTAGCTCCTACGAGCAGTACTTC; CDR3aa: CASSQGLAGGFSSYEQYF
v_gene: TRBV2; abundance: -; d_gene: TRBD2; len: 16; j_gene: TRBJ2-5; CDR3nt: TGTGCCAGCAGCACAGGACTAGCGGGGGCGGGAGAGACCCAGTACTTC; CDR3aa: CASSTGLAGAGETQYF
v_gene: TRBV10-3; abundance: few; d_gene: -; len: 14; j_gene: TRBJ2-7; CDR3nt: TGTGCCATCAGTGAGTCGACTGGTCCCTACGAGCAGTACTTC; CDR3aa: CAISESTGPYEQYF
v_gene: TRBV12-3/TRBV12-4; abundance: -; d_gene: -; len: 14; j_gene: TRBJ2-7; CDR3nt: TGTGCCAGCAGTTTTGCACAGGATCTCTACGAGCAGTACTTC; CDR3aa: CASSFAQDLYEQYF
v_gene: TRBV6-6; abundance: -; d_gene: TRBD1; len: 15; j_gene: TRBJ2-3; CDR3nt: TGTACCAGCAGTTACCCGACAGGGCGTAGGGATACGCAGTATTTT; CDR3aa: CTSSYPTGRRDTQYF
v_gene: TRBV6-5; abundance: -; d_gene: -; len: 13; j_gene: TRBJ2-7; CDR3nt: TGTGCCAGCAGTTACATTAGGAACTACGAGCAGTACTTC; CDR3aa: CASSYIRNYEQYF
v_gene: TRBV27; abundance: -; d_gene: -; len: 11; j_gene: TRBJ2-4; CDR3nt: TGTGCCAGCAGCGACCGGTACATTCAGTACTTC; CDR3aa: CASSDRYIQYF
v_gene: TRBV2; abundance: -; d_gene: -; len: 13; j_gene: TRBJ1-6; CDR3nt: TGTGCCAGCAGTGTGGACTCAGCGTCACCCCTCCACTTT; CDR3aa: CASSVDSASPLHF
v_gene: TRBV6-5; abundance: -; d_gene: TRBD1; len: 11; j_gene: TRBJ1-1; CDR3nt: TGTGCCAGCCAGGGGGCTGCTGAAGCTTTCTTT; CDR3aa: CASQGAAEAFF
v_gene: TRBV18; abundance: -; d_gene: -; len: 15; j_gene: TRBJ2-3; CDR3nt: TGTGCCAGCTCCTTAGCGGATAACCCCACAGATACGCAGTATTTT; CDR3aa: CASSLADNPTDTQYF
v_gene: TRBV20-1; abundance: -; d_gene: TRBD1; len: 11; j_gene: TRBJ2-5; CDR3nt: TGCAGTGTGGGACAGACAGAGACCCAGTACTTC; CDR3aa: CSVGQTETQYF
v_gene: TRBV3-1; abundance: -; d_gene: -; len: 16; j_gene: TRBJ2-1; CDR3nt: TGTGCCAGCAGCCAACCCCGACAGGGACTGTTGAATGAGCAGTTCTTC; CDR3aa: CASSQPRQGLLNEQFF
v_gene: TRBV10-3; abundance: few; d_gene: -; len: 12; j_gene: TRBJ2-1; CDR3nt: TGTGCCATCAGTGGTAGCGGCAATGAGCAGTTCTTC; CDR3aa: CAISGSGNEQFF
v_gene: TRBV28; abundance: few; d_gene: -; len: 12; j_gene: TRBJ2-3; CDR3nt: TGTGCCAGCAGTTTATATCCAGATACGCAGTATTTT; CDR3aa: CASSLYPDTQYF
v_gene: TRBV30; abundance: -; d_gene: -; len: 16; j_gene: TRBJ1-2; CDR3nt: TGTGCCTGGACGGTATCGGGCCAGGGATCCGTTTCTGGCTACACCTTC; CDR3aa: CAWTVSGQGSVSGYTF
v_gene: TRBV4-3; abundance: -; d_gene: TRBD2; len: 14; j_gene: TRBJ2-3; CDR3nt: TGCGCCAGCAGCCGTAGCGGGAGGGCAGATGCGCAGTATTTT; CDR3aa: CASSRSGRADAQYF
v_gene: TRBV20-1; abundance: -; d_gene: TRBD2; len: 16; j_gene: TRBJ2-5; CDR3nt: TGCAGTGCTCTGGGACTAGCGGGAGAAGGTTCTGGGGAGCAGTACTTC; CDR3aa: CSALGLAGEGSGEQYF
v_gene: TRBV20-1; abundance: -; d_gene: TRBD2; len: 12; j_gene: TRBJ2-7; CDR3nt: TGCAGTGCTAGCGGGAGGTTCTACGAGCAGTACTTC; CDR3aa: CSASGRFYEQYF
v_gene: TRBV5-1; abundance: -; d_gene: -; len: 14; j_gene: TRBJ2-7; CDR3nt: TGCGCCAGCCGGCTTGATGGACACTCCTACGAGCAGTACTTC; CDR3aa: CASRLDGHSYEQYF
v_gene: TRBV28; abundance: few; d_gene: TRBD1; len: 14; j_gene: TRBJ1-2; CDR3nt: TGTGCCAGCTTCAATGACAGGGGAGGCTATGGCTACACCTTC; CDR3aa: CASFNDRGGYGYTF
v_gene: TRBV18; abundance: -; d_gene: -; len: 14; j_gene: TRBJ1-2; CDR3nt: TGTGCCAGCTCACCACGGACAGAAAACTATGGCTACACCTTC; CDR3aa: CASSPRTENYGYTF
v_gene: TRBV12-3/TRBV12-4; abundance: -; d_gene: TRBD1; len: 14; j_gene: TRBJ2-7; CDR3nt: TGTGCCAGCGGAGACGACAGGGGGCTGTACGAGCAGTACTTC; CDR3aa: CASGDDRGLYEQYF
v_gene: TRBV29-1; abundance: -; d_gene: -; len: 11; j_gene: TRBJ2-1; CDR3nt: TGCAGCGTTGAAAAAGACAATGAGCAGTTCTTC; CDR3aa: CSVEKDNEQFF